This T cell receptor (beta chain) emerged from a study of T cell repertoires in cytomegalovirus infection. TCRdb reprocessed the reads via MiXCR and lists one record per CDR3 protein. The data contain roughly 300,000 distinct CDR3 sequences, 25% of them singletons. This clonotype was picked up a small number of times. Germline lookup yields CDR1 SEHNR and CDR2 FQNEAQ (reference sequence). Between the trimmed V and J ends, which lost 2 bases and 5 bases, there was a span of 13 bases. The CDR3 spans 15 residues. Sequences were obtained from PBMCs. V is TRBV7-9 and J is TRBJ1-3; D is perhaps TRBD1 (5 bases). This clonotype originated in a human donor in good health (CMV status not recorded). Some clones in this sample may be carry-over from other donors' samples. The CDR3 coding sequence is TGTGCCAGCAGCTTAAGTGAACAGGCGAGAAACACCATATATTTT. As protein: CASSLSEQARNTIYF. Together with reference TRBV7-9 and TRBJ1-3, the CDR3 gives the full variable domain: DTGVSQNPRHKITKRGQNVTFRCDPISEHNRLYWYRQTLGQGPEFLTYFQNEAQLEKSRLLSDRFSAERPKGSFSTLEIQRTEQGDSAMYLCASSLSEQARNTIYFGEGSWLTVV.